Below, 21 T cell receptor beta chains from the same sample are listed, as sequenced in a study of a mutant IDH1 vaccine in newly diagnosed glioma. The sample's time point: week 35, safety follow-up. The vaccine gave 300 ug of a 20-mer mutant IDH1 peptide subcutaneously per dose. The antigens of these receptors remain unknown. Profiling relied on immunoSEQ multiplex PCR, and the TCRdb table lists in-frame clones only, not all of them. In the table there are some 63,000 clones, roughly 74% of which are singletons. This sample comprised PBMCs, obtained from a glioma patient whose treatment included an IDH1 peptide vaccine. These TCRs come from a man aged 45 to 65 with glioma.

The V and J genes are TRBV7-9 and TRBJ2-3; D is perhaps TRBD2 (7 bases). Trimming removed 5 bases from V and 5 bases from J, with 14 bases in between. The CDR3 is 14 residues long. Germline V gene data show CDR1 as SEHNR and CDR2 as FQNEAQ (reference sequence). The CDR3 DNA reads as TGTGCCAGCAGCCAAGGGGGGGGGCAAGATACGCAGTATTTT. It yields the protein CASSQGGGQDTQYF.

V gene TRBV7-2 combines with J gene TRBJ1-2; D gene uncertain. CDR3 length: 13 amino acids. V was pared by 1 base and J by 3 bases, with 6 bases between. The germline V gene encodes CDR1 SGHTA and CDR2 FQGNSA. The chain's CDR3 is CASSLVNDYGYTF. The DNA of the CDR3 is TGTGCCAGCAGCTTAGTGAATGACTATGGCTACACCTTC.

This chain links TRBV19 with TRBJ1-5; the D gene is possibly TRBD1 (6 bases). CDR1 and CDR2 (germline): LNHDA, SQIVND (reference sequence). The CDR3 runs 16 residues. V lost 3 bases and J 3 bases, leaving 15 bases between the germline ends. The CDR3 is CASSIDWTESNQPQHF. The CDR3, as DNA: TGTGCCAGTAGTATTGATTGGACAGAGTCCAATCAGCCCCAGCATTTT. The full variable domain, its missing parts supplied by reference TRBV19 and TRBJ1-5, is DGGITQSPKYLFRKEGQNVTLSCEQNLNHDAMYWYRQDPGQGLRLIYYSQIVNDFQKGDIAEGYSVSREKKESFPLTVTSAQKNPTAFYLCASSIDWTESNQPQHFGDGTRLSIL.

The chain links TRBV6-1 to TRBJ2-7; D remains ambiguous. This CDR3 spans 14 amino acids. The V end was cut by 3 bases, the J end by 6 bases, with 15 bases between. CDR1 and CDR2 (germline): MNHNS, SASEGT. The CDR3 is CASSDINTVFEQYF. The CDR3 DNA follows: TGTGCCAGCAGTGATATAAACACCGTCTTCGAGCAGTACTTC.

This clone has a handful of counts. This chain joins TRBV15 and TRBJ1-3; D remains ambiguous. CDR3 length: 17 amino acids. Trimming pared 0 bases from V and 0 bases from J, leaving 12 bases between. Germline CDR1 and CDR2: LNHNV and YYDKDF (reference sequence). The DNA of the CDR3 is TGTGCCACCAGCAGAGATCTTGTCGGAGTCTCTGGAAACACCATATATTTT. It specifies CATSRDLVGVSGNTIYF.

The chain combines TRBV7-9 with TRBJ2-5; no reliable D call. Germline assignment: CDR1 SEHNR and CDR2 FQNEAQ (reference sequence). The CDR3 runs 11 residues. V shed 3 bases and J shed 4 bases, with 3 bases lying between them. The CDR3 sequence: CASSFTETQYF. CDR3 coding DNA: TGTGCCAGCAGCTTTACAGAGACCCAGTACTTC.

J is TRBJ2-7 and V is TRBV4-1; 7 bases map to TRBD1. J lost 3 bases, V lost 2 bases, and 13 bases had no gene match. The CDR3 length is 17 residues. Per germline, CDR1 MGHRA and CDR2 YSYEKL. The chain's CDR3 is CASSQISLGTGDYEQYF. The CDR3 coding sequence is TGCGCCAGCAGCCAAATTTCATTGGGAACAGGGGACTACGAGCAGTACTTC.

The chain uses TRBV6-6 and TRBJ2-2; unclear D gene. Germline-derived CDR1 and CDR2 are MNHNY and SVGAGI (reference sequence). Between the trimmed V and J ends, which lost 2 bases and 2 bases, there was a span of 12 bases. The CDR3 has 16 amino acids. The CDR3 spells CASSYPAPSNTGELFF. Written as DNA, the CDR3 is TGTGCCAGCAGTTACCCCGCCCCCAGTAACACCGGGGAGCTGTTTTTT.

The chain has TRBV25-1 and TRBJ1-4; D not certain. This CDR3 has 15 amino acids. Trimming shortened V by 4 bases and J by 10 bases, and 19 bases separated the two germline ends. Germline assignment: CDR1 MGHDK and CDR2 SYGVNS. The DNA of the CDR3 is TGTGCCAGCAGTGGGGCCGGGCCGGGAGGCGGAAAACTGTTTTTT. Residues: CASSGAGPGGGKLFF. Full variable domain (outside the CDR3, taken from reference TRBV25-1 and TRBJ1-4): EADIYQTPRYLVIGTGKKITLECSQTMGHDKMYWYQQDPGMELHLIHYSYGVNSTEKGDLSSESTVSRIRTEHFPLTLESARPSHTSQYLCASSGAGPGGGKLFFGSGTQLSVL.

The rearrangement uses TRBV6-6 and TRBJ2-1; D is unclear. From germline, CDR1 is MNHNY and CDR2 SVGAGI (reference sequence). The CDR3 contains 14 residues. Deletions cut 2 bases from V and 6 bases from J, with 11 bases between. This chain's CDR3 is CASSYGKGFNEQFF. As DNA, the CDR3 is TGTGCCAGCAGTTACGGGAAAGGATTCAATGAGCAGTTCTTC.

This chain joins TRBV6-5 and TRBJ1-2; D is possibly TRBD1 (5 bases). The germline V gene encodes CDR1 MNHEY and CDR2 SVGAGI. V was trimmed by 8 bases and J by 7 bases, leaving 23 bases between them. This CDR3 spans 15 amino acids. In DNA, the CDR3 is TGTGCCAGCGGGGGGTCCAGGGACCGCTCTGGTGGCTACACCTTC. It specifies CASGGSRDRSGGYTF.

The CDR3 here is CASRSGAQNIQYF. The CDR3 DNA reads TGCGCCAGCAGGTCAGGGGCTCAAAACATTCAGTACTTC. The chain is built from TRBV5-1 and TRBJ2-4; D may be TRBD1 (6 bases). V was clipped by 5 bases and J by 5 bases, with 11 bases between them. Per germline, CDR1 SGHRS and CDR2 YFSETQ. CDR3 length: 13 residues.

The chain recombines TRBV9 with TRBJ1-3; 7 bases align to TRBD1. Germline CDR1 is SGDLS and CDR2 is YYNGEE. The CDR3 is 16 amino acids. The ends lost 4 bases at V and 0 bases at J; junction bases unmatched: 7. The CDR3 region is CASSPGGTDSGNTIYF. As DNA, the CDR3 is TGTGCCAGCAGCCCAGGCGGGACAGACTCTGGAAACACCATATATTTT.

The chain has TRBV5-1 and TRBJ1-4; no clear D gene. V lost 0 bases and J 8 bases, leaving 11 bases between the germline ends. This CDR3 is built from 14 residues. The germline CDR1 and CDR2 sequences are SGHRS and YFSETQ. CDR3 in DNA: TGCGCCAGCAGCTTGGAACCGGATAAGGAAAAACTGTTTTTT. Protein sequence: CASSLEPDKEKLFF.

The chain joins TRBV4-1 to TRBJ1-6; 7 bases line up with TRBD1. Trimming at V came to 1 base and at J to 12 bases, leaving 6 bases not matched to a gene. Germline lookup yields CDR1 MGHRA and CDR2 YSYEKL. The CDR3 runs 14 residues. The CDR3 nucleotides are TGCGCCAGCAGCCAAGTCCCAGGGGGAGTACCCCTCCACTTT. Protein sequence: CASSQVPGGVPLHF.

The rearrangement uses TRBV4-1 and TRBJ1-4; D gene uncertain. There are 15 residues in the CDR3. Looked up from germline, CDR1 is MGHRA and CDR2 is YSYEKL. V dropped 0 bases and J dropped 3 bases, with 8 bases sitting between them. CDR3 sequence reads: CASSQETVSNEKLFF. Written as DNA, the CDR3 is TGCGCCAGCAGCCAAGAGACGGTCTCTAATGAAAAACTGTTTTTT.

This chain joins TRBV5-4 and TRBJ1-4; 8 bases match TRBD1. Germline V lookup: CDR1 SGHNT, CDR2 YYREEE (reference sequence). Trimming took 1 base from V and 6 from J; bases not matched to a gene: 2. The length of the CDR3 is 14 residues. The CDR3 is CASSLTGGDEKLFF. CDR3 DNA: TGTGCCAGCAGCTTGACAGGGGGGGATGAAAAACTGTTTTTT.

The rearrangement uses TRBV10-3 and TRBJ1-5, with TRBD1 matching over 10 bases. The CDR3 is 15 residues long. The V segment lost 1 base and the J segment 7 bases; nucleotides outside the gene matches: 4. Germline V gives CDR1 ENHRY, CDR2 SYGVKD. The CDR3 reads CAISEWGTGEQPQHF. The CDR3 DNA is TGTGCCATCAGTGAGTGGGGGACAGGGGAGCAGCCCCAGCATTTT.

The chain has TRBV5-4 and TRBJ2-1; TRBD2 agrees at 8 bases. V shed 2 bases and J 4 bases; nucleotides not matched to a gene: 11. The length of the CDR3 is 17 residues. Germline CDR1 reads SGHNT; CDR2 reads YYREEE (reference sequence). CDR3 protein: CASSFPSGGETYNEQFF. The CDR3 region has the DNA TGTGCCAGCAGCTTCCCTTCCGGGGGGGAAACTTACAATGAGCAGTTCTTC.

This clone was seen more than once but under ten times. Here the CDR3 reads CASSSKPGTDAELFF. As DNA, the CDR3 is TGTGCCAGCAGCTCAAAACCTGGGACAGACGCGGAGCTGTTTTTT. The gene calls are TRBV11-3 and TRBJ2-2; TRBD1 matches at 7 bases. In germline, CDR1 is SGHNT, CDR2 YENEEA. The V segment lost 4 bases and the J segment 10 bases; nucleotides outside the gene matches: 12. The CDR3 loop spans 15 amino acids.

In nucleotides, the CDR3 is TGTGCTTCTCACGGGCGGCCTCTAAGCTATGGCTACACCTTC. Its protein product is CASHGRPLSYGYTF. The chain carries TRBV2 and TRBJ1-2; D unclear. This CDR3 is 14 amino acids long. Germline values: CDR1 SNHLY, CDR2 FYNNEI.